Shown below are 22 T cell receptor beta chains from a single sample sequenced in a study of molecular identifiers for immune sequencing clone quantification. TCRdb processed the PCR reads anew with MiXCR; each CDR3 protein has one entry. Of tens of thousands of distinct CDR3 sequences in the sample, approximately 17% were seen once. Sequencing was performed on naive CD8+ T cells from blood, with Jurkat cell RNA spiked in. Subset indicated: FACS-sorted CD8+CD4-CCR7+CD45RA+ naive T cells. These receptors all come from a human donor in good health. Some libraries in this study had Jurkat cell RNA spiked in.

The gene calls are TRBV21-1 and TRBJ2-7. TRBV21-1 is listed as a pseudogene. The CDR3 totals 14 residues. The CDR3 DNA reads TGTGCCAGCAGCAAAGCCGGCCGTGAGGTCGAGCAGTACTTC. Its translation is CASSKAGREVEQYF.

Turning to this clonotype: Since a much larger clone is just one base distant, this may be a read error. V usage is TRBV28 and J usage is TRBJ1-1; D uncertain. Germline loops: CDR1 MDHEN, CDR2 SYDVKM. V was pared by 3 bases and J by 4 bases, with 6 bases between. The CDR3 covers 12 residues. CDR3 protein: CASSFSGTEAFF. The CDR3 DNA is TGTGCCAGCAGTTTTTCTGGCACTGAAGCTTTCTTT.

The V gene is TRBV13, the J gene TRBJ1-5; no clear D. Trimming left V 0 bases short and J 6 bases short, with 9 bases between. The CDR3 covers 14 residues. Per germline, CDR1 PRHDT and CDR2 FYEKMQ (reference sequence). The CDR3 loop is CASSLGRASQPQHF. Written as DNA, the CDR3 is TGTGCCAGCAGCTTAGGCCGGGCATCTCAGCCCCAGCATTTT.

Turning to this clonotype: A read error may be the cause here, since a much bigger clone is one base away. The chain couples TRBV4-3 to TRBJ2-1; D possibly corresponds to TRBD1 (5 bases). The CDR3 consists of 14 residues. The germline V gene has CDR1 LGHNA and CDR2 YSLEER. The CDR3 spells CAGSQEIRGGEQFF. CDR3 nucleotide sequence: TGCGCCGGCAGCCAAGAGATAAGGGGCGGTGAGCAGTTCTTC.

This clonotype was recorded a few times. The chain has TRBV2 and TRBJ2-7; 8 bases align to TRBD2. This CDR3 region has 13 residues. Germline trimming cut 4 bases from V and 3 bases from J; bases unmatched to any gene: 2. Looked up from germline, CDR1 is SNHLY and CDR2 is FYNNEI. The CDR3 sequence: CASSVSGSYEQYF. Here the CDR3 DNA reads TGTGCCAGCAGTGTGAGCGGGAGCTACGAGCAGTACTTC.

The DNA of the CDR3 is TGTGCCAGCAGCAGAGGGACAGGGGGCGCAGAAGCTTTCTTT. Translation gives CASSRGTGGAEAFF. The chain links TRBV21-1 to TRBJ1-1; no DNA check was done on the table's D call, TRBD1. TRBV21-1 is a recognized pseudogene. The CDR3 has 14 residues.

This clonotype was counted ten times or more. The rearrangement uses TRBV28 and TRBJ2-3; 7 bases map to TRBD1. With 6 bases clipped from V and 2 bases from J, the junction kept 8 bases outside the gene matches. The CDR3 sequence is 15 residues long. The germline V gene has CDR1 MDHEN and CDR2 SYDVKM. CDR3 coding DNA: TGTGCCAGCAGCCCCGACAGGGACGACACAGATACGCAGTATTTT. Its protein product is CASSPDRDDTDTQYF. The whole variable domain, filled in from reference TRBV28 and TRBJ2-3, reads DVKVTQSSRYLVKRTGEKVFLECVQDMDHENMFWYRQDPGLGLRLIYFSYDVKMKEKGDIPEGYSVSREKKERFSLILESASTNQTSMYLCASSPDRDDTDTQYFGPGTRLTVL.

This clonotype was counted many times. V gene TRBV28 combines with J gene TRBJ2-7; possible D gene TRBD1, 6 bases. The CDR3 is made up of 14 amino acids. Germline CDR1 reads MDHEN; CDR2 reads SYDVKM. V was pared by 5 bases and J by 3 bases, with 14 bases between. DNA of the CDR3: TGTGCCAGCAGTCCCCGGGACATAAACTACGAGCAGTACTTC. Encoded protein: CASSPRDINYEQYF.

There are many counts of this clonotype. The rearrangement links TRBV20-1 to TRBJ2-1, with 7 nucleotides matching TRBD2. This CDR3 spans 13 amino acids. Germline V CDR1 and CDR2: DFQATT, SNEGSKA (reference sequence). V dropped 3 bases and J dropped 4; count of bases not matched to a gene: 3. The CDR3 region is CSASGTNYNEQFF. Written as DNA, the CDR3 is TGCAGTGCTAGCGGGACTAATTACAATGAGCAGTTCTTC.

This clonotype showed up many times. V and J are TRBV27 and TRBJ1-1; D unresolved. The CDR3 loop spans 15 amino acids. V dropped 2 bases and J dropped 1 base, with 11 bases sitting between them. Germline assignment: CDR1 MNHEY and CDR2 SMNVEV (reference sequence). The chain's CDR3 is CASSLNGEANTEAFF. The CDR3 region has the DNA TGTGCCAGCAGTTTAAACGGGGAAGCGAACACTGAAGCTTTCTTT.

There are many counts of this clonotype. This chain uses TRBV28 with TRBJ2-2; the D gene is possibly TRBD1 (6 bases). The ends were cut back, 8 bases at V and 6 bases at J, with 16 bases in the middle. The CDR3 is 14 residues long. Germline values: CDR1 MDHEN, CDR2 SYDVKM. CDR3 DNA: TGTGCCAGCTGGTCCCTTACAGGGTCCGGGGAGCTGTTTTTT. This codes for CASWSLTGSGELFF.

This clonotype has only one observation. A much bigger clone sits one base away, suggesting this may be a read error. This rearrangement joins TRBV29-1 to TRBJ1-1; TRBD1 is a possible D gene (6 bases). The V gene's germline CDR1 is SQVTM and CDR2 ANQGSEA. The CDR3 is 14 residues long. The CDR3: CSVVPKGGDTKAFF. The DNA of the CDR3 is TGCAGCGTTGTCCCGAAGGGGGGGGACACTAAAGCTTTCTTT.

The sample holds many counts of this clonotype. J is TRBJ2-3 and V is TRBV20-1, with TRBD2 as a possible D gene (5 bases). CDR1 and CDR2 from the germline V gene are DFQATT and SNEGSKA (reference sequence). This CDR3 spans 13 amino acids. V lost 4 bases to trimming and J lost 3 bases, with 11 bases between them. CDR3 amino acids: CSAKGVGTDTQYF. CDR3 DNA: TGCAGTGCTAAGGGAGTTGGGACAGATACGCAGTATTTT.

This clonotype has ten or more counts. The chain combines TRBV14 with TRBJ2-7; TRBD1 is a possible D gene (6 bases). The CDR3 has 14 amino acids. V was shortened by 3 bases and J by 2 bases, with 11 bases between the two germline ends. In germline, CDR1 is SGHDN, CDR2 FVKESK. The CDR3 here is CASSHPGQAYEQYF. The CDR3 nucleotides are TGTGCCAGCAGCCACCCGGGACAAGCCTACGAGCAGTACTTC.

This clonotype was seen many times. The chain has TRBV27 and TRBJ1-6; D possibly corresponds to TRBD1 (5 bases). This CDR3 spans 15 amino acids. CDR1 and CDR2 from the germline V gene are MNHEY and SMNVEV (reference sequence). V lost 5 bases to trimming and J lost 6 bases, with 14 bases between them. CDR3 sequence reads: CASSKDRSINSPLHF. The CDR3 nucleotides are TGTGCCAGCAGTAAAGACAGATCTATTAATTCACCCCTCCACTTT.

This clonotype was seen repeatedly, ten times or more. The V gene is TRBV7-9, the J gene TRBJ2-1, with 10 nucleotides matching TRBD1. V lost 4 bases to trimming and J lost 8 bases; unmatched junction nucleotides: 11. Looked up from germline, CDR1 is SEHNR and CDR2 is FQNEAQ (reference sequence). CDR3 length equals 16 residues. The CDR3 region is CASSSDRDRGWDEQFF. CDR3 in DNA: TGTGCCAGCAGCTCCGATCGGGACAGGGGTTGGGATGAGCAGTTCTTC. The variable domain in full, with the rest retrieved from reference TRBV7-9 and TRBJ2-1, is DTGVSQNPRHKITKRGQNVTFRCDPISEHNRLYWYRQTLGQGPEFLTYFQNEAQLEKSRLLSDRFSAERPKGSFSTLEIQRTEQGDSAMYLCASSSDRDRGWDEQFFGPGTRLTVL.

Only a few counts were recorded for this clonotype. The V gene is TRBV4-3, the J gene TRBJ2-3; possibly TRBD1 for D (5 bases). Germline-derived CDR1 and CDR2 are LGHNA and YSLEER. V lost 0 bases, J lost 4 bases, and 8 bases lay in between. The CDR3 extends over 14 amino acids. CDR3 residues: CASSQEQAADTQYF. CDR3 DNA: TGCGCCAGCAGCCAAGAACAGGCCGCAGATACGCAGTATTTT.

A remark on this clonotype: This clone may be a read error of a much larger clone one base away. The V and J genes are TRBV4-2 and TRBJ2-1; the match to TRBD2 covers 8 bases. This CDR3 is built from 19 residues. Per the germline V gene, CDR1 is LGHNA and CDR2 is YNFKEQ. CDR3 region: CASRQDPSGSYSSYNEQFF. The CDR3 region has the DNA TGTGCCAGCAGACAAGATCCCAGCGGGAGCTATAGCTCCTACAATGAGCAGTTCTTC.

This clonotype has at least ten counts. This sequence joins TRBV28 and TRBJ2-1; the D gene is possibly TRBD1 (5 bases). The CDR3 consists of 15 residues. The V gene lost 6 bases and the J gene lost 0 bases, with 12 bases spanning the gap. Germline V gene sequence: CDR1 MDHEN, CDR2 SYDVKM. The CDR3 is CASSPDTHSYNEQFF. In nucleotides, the CDR3 is TGTGCCAGCAGCCCGGACACTCACTCCTACAATGAGCAGTTCTTC.

This clonotype was observed many times. The chain has TRBV27 and TRBJ2-3, with D unclear. Germline assignment: CDR1 MNHEY and CDR2 SMNVEV (reference sequence). CDR3 length: 11 amino acids. V lost 3 bases, J lost 5 bases, and 3 bases lay in between. CDR3 in DNA: TGTGCCAGCAGTTTGGGAGATACGCAGTATTTT. Translation: CASSLGDTQYF.

With regard to this clonotype: A read error may be the cause here, since a much bigger clone is one base away. The CDR3 loop is CASSQYSGIGGEETQYF. As DNA, the CDR3 is TGCGCCAGCAGCCAATACTCAGGGATAGGGGGGGAAGAGACCCAGTACTTC. The J gene is TRBJ2-5, the V gene TRBV4-3; TRBD2 is a possible D gene (7 bases). The CDR3 is 17 amino acids. V lost 2 bases and J lost 3, with 19 bases in between. Germline V gene lookup returns CDR1 LGHNA and CDR2 YSLEER.

This clonotype was seen many times. This chain uses TRBV5-5 with TRBJ1-5; tentatively, D is TRBD1 (5 bases). Trimming pared 4 bases from V and 4 bases from J, leaving 15 bases between. CDR1 SGHKS and CDR2 YYEKEE come from the germline V gene (reference sequence). The CDR3 is 15 residues long. In DNA, the CDR3 is TGTGCCAGCAGCCATAACCCGGGGCCGAATCAGCCCCAGCATTTT. It translates to CASSHNPGPNQPQHF.